This TCR beta chain is from a study of cytomegalovirus exposure and HLA in healthy donors. Overall study context: Among the 300 to 400 donors who were genotyped, around 77% fell in the genetic ancestry cluster that is associated with self-reported Caucasian donors. Whole-study results and caveats: Analysis was carried out at a later point, and it linked a missense DCLRE1C variant to TCR beta V- and J-gene trimming. According to the study, 160 or so TCR beta chains were cytomegalovirus-associated.

This clone was observed a handful of times. Antigen specificity is unknown. The sample has other DNA sequences that encode this CDR3 too. This CDR3 is 15 amino acids long. V was clipped by 4 bases and J by 3 bases, with 14 bases between them. Germline assignment: CDR1 SGDLS and CDR2 YYNGEE. The PCR made use of 60 Vbeta and 13 Jbeta primers. Sequencing was performed with immunoSEQ multiplex PCR; in TCRdb, only in-frame clones are kept and a portion is missing. This table holds over 100,000 clones, over 65% found once. The receptor was isolated from a female donor in good health and CMV-seronegative. This chain links TRBV9 with TRBJ1-3, with a possible D match to TRBD1 (6 bases). Material: PBMCs. This CDR3 is CASSPTGGRGNTIYF. The CDR3 DNA reads TGTGCCAGCAGCCCTACTGGGGGCCGTGGAAACACCATATATTTT.